The T cell receptor beta chain under discussion was sequenced for a study of blood T cells in healthy people across ages. Study-wide findings and caveats: No one knew whether donors had CMV, which possibly confounded expanded clonotype changes. Naive CD4+ cell counts and diversity both ran higher in long-lived than in aged donors. Older individuals had lower TCR beta diversity per million T cells (the decline was roughly linear).

Sample-barcoded 5' priming and a J-beta primer mix drove a second PCR of 7 to 11 cycles. TCRdb re-analysed the 5' RACE reads in MiXCR, keeping a single row per CDR3 protein. The sample yields around 970,000 distinct CDR3 sequences, roughly 51% seen once. Comments on this clonotype: What it binds is unknown.

The CDR3 totals 15 residues. Germline-derived CDR1 and CDR2 are DFQATT and SNEGSKA (reference sequence). V was shortened by 3 bases and J by 0 bases, with 11 bases between the two germline ends. The specimen was blood. The genes are TRBV20-1 and TRBJ1-4; perhaps TRBD1 as D (5 bases). This clonotype was sampled from a woman aged 55-70 years in good health. The CDR3 nucleotides are TGCAGTGCTAGCCTCCAGGGTCCAACTAATGAAAAACTGTTTTTT. Translating it yields CSASLQGPTNEKLFF.